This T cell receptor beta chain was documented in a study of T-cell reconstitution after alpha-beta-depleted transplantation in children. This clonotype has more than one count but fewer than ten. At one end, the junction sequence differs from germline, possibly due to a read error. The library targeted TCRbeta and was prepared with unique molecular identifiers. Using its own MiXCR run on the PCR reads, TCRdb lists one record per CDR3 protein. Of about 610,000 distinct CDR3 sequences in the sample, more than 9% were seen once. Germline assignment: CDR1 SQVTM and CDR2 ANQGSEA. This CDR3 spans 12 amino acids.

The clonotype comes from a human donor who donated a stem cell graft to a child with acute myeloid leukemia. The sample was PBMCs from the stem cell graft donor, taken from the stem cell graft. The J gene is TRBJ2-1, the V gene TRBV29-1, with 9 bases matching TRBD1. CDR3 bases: TGCAGCGTCCACACCGGGACAGGGATTAAGCTCTTC. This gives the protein CSVHTGTGIKLF.